The 12 T cell receptor beta chains listed next were all sequenced from one sample in a study of CD8 T cells in Susac syndrome. RNA in amounts of roughly 0.5 to 1 ug was reverse transcribed with random hexamers. TCRdb reprocessed the immunoSEQ multiplex PCR reads via MiXCR and lists one record per CDR3 protein. The table shows 200,000 to 300,000 distinct CDR3 sequences, with around 93% occurring only once. Sequenced sample: CD4+ T cells from PBMCs. Receptor source: a human donor with multiple sclerosis.

The chain uses TRBV12-3 or TRBV12-4 and TRBJ2-7, with 9 bases aligning to TRBD1. The CDR3 is made up of 16 amino acids. With V trimmed by 5 bases and J by 7 bases, 15 bases remained unmatched. Here the CDR3 DNA reads TGTGCCAGCAGTGAACCTGGGACAGGGATTGTTTCGGAGCAGTACTTC. Translating gives CASSEPGTGIVSEQYF.

The chain joins TRBV5-1 to TRBJ1-2, with TRBD1 matching over 8 bases. Unmatched junction bases numbered 7, after V lost 4 bases and J lost 8 bases. Germline loops: CDR1 SGHRS, CDR2 YFSETQ. This CDR3 region has 13 residues. The CDR3 is CASSDGQGSGYTF. The DNA for the CDR3 is TGCGCCAGCAGCGACGGACAGGGATCAGGCTACACCTTC. The full variable domain, its missing parts supplied by reference TRBV5-1 and TRBJ1-2, is KAGVTQTPRYLIKTRGQQVTLSCSPISGHRSVSWYQQTPGQGLQFLFEYFSETQRNKGNFPGRFSGRQFSNSRSEMNVSTLELGDSALYLCASSDGQGSGYTFGSGTRLTVV.

This clonotype was detected once. This chain uses TRBV5-8 with TRBJ1-5; D is unclear. This CDR3 contains 16 residues. The ends were cut back, 1 base at V and 1 base at J, with 12 bases in the middle. Germline CDR1 is SGHTS and CDR2 is YDEGEE. The CDR3 coding sequence is TGTGCCAGCAGCTTGATGGTCCGAACCAGCAATCAGCCCCAGCATTTT. Encoded protein: CASSLMVRTSNQPQHF.

The chain combines TRBV4-1 with TRBJ2-7; D possibly uses TRBD1 or TRBD2 (5 bases each). CDR1 and CDR2 from the germline V gene are MGHRA and YSYEKL. Trimming removed 1 base at V and 2 bases at J, with 27 bases between. The CDR3 spans 20 residues. The CDR3 bases are TGCGCCAGCAGCCAAGTTATAGTGTTCGGTTCCGGGACGGGGACCTACGAGCAGTACTTC. Protein: CASSQVIVFGSGTGTYEQYF.

The sample holds one count of this clonotype. The V and J genes are TRBV6-1 and TRBJ2-1; TRBD2 is a possible D gene (6 bases). This CDR3 is 11 amino acids long. Germline CDR1 MNHNS, CDR2 SASEGT. Deletions cut 4 bases from V and 12 bases from J, with 10 bases between. DNA of the CDR3: TGTGCCAGCAGTGTTGGGACTTGGCAGTTCTTC. Translated: CASSVGTWQFF.

The rearrangement links TRBV9 to TRBJ1-3; 7 nucleotides match TRBD1. Looked up from germline, CDR1 is SGDLS and CDR2 is YYNGEE. V dropped 0 bases and J dropped 4; count of bases not matched to a gene: 7. This CDR3 region has 16 residues. CDR3 protein: CASSVDPDREGNTIYF. CDR3 DNA: TGTGCCAGCAGCGTAGACCCAGACAGGGAGGGAAACACCATATATTTT.

The chain employs TRBV2 and TRBJ2-2; D tentatively fits TRBD1 or TRBD2 (5 bases each). Trimming removed 5 bases at V and 0 bases at J, with 10 bases between. Germline loops: CDR1 SNHLY, CDR2 FYNNEI. The length of the CDR3 is 15 residues. The CDR3 here is CASSLGPTNTGELFF. For the CDR3, the DNA is TGTGCCAGCAGTCTGGGACCGACGAACACCGGGGAGCTGTTTTTT.

The V gene is TRBV10-2, the J gene TRBJ2-1; maybe TRBD1 (6 bases). The CDR3 is 15 residues long. Trimming stripped 6 bases from V and 0 bases from J, with 12 bases between. Germline CDR1 is WSHSY and CDR2 is SAAADI. For the CDR3, the DNA is TGCGCCAGCAGGGACAGCGATAACTCCTACAATGAGCAGTTCTTC. It specifies CASRDSDNSYNEQFF.

V is TRBV29-1 and J is TRBJ2-5; 7 nucleotides agree with TRBD1. The CDR3 is 15 amino acids. V trimming: 6 bases; J trimming: 2 bases; junction bases outside the gene matches: 12. The germline CDR1 and CDR2 sequences are SQVTM and ANQGSEA. The CDR3 DNA reads TGCAGCGTGGAACACCGGGACAGAAAACAAGAGACCCAGTACTTC. Amino acids: CSVEHRDRKQETQYF.

The CDR3 reads CASSVKKNTEAFF. CDR3 bases: TGTGCCAGCAGTGTTAAGAAAAACACTGAAGCTTTCTTT. The rearrangement links TRBV6-4 to TRBJ1-1; D gene ambiguous. V was trimmed by 4 bases and J by 2 bases, leaving 8 bases between them. CDR3 length equals 13 residues. Germline V CDR1 and CDR2: MRHNA, SNTAGT.

This chain uses TRBV29-1 with TRBJ1-4; D is undetermined. Trimming took off 3 bases at V and 7 bases at J, with 9 bases between the two ends. The CDR3 spans 12 residues. The germline V gene encodes CDR1 SQVTM and CDR2 ANQGSEA. The CDR3 DNA sequence: TGCAGCGTTGACGGGGAGGGTGAAAAACTGTTTTTT. This gives the protein CSVDGEGEKLFF. Supplemented by reference TRBV29-1 and TRBJ1-4, the full variable domain reads SAVISQKPSRDICQRGTSLTIQCQVDSQVTMMFWYRQQPGQSLTLIATANQGSEATYESGFVIDKFPISRPNLTFSTLTVSNMSPEDSSIYLCSVDGEGEKLFFGSGTQLSVL.

This clonotype was seen a few times. The chain has TRBV20-1 and TRBJ2-3; D is unresolved. Per the germline V gene, CDR1 is DFQATT and CDR2 is SNEGSKA (reference sequence). The CDR3 spans 11 residues. The V gene lost 4 bases and the J gene lost 2 bases, with 4 bases spanning the gap. The CDR3 DNA is TGCAGTGCTACCCTCACAGATACGCAGTATTTT. Protein product: CSATLTDTQYF.